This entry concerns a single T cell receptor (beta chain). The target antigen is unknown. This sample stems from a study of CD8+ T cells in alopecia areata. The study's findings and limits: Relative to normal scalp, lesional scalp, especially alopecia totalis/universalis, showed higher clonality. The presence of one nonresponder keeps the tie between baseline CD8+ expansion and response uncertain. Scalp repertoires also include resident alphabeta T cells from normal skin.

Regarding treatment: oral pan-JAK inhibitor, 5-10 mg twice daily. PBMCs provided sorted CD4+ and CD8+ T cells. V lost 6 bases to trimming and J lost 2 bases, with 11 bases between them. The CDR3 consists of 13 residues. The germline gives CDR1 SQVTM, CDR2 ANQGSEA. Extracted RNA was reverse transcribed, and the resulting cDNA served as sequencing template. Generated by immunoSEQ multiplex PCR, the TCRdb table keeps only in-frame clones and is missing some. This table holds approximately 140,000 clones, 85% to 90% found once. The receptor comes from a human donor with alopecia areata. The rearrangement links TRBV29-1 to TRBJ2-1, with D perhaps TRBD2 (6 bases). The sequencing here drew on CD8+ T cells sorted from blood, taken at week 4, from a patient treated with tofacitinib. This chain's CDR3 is CSVTGATYNEQFF. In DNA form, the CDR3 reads TGCAGCGTGACGGGAGCCACCTACAATGAGCAGTTCTTC.